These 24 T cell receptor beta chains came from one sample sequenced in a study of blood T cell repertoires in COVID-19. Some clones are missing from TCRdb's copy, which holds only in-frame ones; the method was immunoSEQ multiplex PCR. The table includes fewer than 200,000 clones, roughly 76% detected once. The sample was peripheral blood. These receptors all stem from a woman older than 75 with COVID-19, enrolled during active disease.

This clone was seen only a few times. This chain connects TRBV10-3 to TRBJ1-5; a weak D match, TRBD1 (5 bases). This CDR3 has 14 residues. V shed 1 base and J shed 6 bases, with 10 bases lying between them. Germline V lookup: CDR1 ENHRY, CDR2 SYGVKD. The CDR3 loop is CAISELAGSQPQHF. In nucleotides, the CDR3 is TGTGCCATCAGTGAGTTGGCAGGGTCTCAGCCCCAGCATTTT.

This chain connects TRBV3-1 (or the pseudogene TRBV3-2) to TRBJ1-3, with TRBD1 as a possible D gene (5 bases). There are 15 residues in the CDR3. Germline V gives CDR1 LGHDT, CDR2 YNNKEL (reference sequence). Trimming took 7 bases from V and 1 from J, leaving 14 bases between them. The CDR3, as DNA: TGTGCCAGCACCACTCGGTCAGGGTCTGGAAACACCATATATTTT. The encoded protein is CASTTRSGSGNTIYF.

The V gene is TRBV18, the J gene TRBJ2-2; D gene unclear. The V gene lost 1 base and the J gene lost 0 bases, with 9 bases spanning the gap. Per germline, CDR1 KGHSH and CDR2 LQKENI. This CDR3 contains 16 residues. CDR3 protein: CASSPRQAANTGELFF. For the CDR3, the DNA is TGTGCCAGCTCACCACGGCAGGCCGCGAACACCGGGGAGCTGTTTTTT. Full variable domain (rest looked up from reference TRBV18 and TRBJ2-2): NAGVMQNPRHLVRRRGQEARLRCSPMKGHSHVYWYRQLPEEGLKFMVYLQKENIIDESGMPKERFSAEFPKEGPSILRIQQVVRGDSAAYFCASSPRQAANTGELFFGEGSRLTVL.

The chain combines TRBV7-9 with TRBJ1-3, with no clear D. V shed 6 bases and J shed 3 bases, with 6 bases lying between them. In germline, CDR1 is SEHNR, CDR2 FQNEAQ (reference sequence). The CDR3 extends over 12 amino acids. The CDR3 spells CASSPFGNTIYF. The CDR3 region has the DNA TGTGCCAGCAGTCCTTTTGGAAACACCATATATTTT.

CDR3 DNA sequence: TGTGCCAGCAGCCCAGGGACAATCCCTCGGGACTACGAGCAGTACTTC. Translation gives CASSPGTIPRDYEQYF. V is TRBV7-3 and J is TRBJ2-7; TRBD1 might be the D (6 bases). Deletions cut 5 bases from V and 3 bases from J, with 20 bases between. The germline gives CDR1 SGHTA, CDR2 FQGTGA. The CDR3 runs 16 residues.

The CDR3 DNA sequence: TGCGCCAGCAGCTTGGGACTAGCGATTGAGACCCAGTACTTC. Translation gives CASSLGLAIETQYF. The chain links TRBV5-1 to TRBJ2-5, with 8 bases lining up with TRBD2. The germline CDR1 and CDR2 sequences are SGHRS and YFSETQ. This CDR3 is 14 amino acids long. Trimming cost V 0 bases and J 5 bases; bases outside gene matches: 3. Complete variable domain (other parts from reference TRBV5-1 and TRBJ2-5): KAGVTQTPRYLIKTRGQQVTLSCSPISGHRSVSWYQQTPGQGLQFLFEYFSETQRNKGNFPGRFSGRQFSNSRSEMNVSTLELGDSALYLCASSLGLAIETQYFGPGTRLLVL.

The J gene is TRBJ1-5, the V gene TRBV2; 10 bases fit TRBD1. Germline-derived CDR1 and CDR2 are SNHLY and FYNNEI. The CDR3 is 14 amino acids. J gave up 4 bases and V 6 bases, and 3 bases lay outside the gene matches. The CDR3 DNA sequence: TGTGCCAGCAGCCGGGACAGGGGAAATCAGCCCCAGCATTTT. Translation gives CASSRDRGNQPQHF.

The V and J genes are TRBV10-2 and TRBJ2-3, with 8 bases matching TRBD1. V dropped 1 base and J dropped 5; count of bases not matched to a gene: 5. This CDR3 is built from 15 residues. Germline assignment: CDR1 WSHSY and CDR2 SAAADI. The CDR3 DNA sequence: TGCGCCAGCAGTGAGTTTGGACAGGGAAAAGATACGCAGTATTTT. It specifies CASSEFGQGKDTQYF.

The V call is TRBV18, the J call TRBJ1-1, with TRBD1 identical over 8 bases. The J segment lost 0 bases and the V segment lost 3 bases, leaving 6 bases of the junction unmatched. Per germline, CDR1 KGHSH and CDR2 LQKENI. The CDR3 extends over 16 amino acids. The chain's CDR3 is CASSPGQGLMNTEAFF. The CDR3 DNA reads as TGTGCCAGCTCACCCGGACAGGGCCTTATGAACACTGAAGCTTTCTTT.

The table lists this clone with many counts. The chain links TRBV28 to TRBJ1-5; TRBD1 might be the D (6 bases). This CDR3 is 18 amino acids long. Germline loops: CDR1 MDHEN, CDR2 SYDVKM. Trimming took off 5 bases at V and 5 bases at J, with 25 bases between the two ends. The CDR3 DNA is TGTGCCAGCAGTCCGTCACAGGGTCTGGGGAGTGTGGATCAGCCCCAGCATTTT. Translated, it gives CASSPSQGLGSVDQPQHF.

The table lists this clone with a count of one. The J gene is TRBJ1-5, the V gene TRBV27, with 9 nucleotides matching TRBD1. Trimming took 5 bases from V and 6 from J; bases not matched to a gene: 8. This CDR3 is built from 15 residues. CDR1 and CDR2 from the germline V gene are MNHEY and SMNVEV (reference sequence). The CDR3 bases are TGTGCCAGCAGTCAGGGACAGGGTATCGGTCAGCCCCAGCATTTT. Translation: CASSQGQGIGQPQHF.

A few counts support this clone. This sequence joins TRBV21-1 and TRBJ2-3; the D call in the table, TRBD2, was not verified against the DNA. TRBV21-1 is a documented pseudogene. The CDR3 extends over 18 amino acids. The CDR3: CASSPAGREDRSTDTQYF. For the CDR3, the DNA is TGTGCCAGCAGCCCTGCGGGGAGGGAAGACCGGAGCACAGATACGCAGTATTTT.

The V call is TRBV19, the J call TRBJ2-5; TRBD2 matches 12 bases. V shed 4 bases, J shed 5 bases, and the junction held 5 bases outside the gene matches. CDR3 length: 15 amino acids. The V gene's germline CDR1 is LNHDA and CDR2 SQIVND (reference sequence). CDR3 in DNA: TGTGCCAGTAGTACCACCGGGACTAGCGGGGAGACCCAGTACTTC. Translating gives CASSTTGTSGETQYF.

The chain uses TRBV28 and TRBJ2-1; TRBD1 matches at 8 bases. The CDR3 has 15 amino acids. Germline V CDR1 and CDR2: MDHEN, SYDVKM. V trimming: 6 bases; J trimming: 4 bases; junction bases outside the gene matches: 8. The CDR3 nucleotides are TGTGCCAGCAGCCCACTTGGACAGGGTTACAATGAGCAGTTCTTC. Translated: CASSPLGQGYNEQFF. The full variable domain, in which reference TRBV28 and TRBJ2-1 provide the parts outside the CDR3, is DVKVTQSSRYLVKRTGEKVFLECVQDMDHENMFWYRQDPGLGLRLIYFSYDVKMKEKGDIPEGYSVSREKKERFSLILESASTNQTSMYLCASSPLGQGYNEQFFGPGTRLTVL.

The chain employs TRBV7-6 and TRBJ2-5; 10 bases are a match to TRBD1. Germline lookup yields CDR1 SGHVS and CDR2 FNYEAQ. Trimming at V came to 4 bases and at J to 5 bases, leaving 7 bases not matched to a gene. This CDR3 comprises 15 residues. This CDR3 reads CASSYLRTGGETQYF. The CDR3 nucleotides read TGTGCCAGCAGCTATCTCAGGACAGGGGGGGAGACCCAGTACTTC.

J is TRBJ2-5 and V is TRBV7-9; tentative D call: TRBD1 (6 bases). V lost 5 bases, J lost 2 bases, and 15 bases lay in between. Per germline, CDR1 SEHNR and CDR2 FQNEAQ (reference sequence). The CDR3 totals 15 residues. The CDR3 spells CASSPNTGPQETQYF. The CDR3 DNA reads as TGTGCCAGCAGCCCTAACACAGGGCCTCAAGAGACCCAGTACTTC.

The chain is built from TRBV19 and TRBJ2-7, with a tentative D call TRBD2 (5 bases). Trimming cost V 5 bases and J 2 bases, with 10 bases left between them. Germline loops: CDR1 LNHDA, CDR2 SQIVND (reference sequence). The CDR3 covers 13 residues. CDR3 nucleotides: TGTGCCAGTAGTCGCTGGGGAGCCTACGAGCAGTACTTC. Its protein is CASSRWGAYEQYF.

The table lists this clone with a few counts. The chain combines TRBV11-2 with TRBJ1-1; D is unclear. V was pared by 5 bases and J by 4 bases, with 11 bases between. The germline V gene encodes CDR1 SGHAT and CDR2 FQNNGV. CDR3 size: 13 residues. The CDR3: CASSQTEVTEAFF. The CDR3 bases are TGTGCCAGCAGCCAGACGGAGGTCACTGAAGCTTTCTTT.

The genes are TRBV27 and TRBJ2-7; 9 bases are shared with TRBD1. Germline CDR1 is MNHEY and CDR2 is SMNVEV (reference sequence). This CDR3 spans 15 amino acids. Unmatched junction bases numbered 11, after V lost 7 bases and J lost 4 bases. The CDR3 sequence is CASTTTGTGKYEQYF. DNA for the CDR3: TGTGCCAGCACCACAACCGGGACAGGGAAATACGAGCAGTACTTC.

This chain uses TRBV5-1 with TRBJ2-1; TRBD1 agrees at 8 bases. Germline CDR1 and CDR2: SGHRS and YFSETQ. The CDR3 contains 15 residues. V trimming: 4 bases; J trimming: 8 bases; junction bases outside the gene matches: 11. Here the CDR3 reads CASSAGPQGAYEQFF. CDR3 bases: TGCGCCAGCAGCGCAGGACCCCAGGGGGCCTATGAGCAGTTCTTC.

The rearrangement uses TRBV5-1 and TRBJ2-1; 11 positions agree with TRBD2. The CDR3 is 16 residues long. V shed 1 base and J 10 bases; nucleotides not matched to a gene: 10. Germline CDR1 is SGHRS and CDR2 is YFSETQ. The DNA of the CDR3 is TGCGCCAGCAGCTTGTCATCCCTAGCGGGAGGAGGGGAGCAGTTCTTC. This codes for CASSLSSLAGGGEQFF.

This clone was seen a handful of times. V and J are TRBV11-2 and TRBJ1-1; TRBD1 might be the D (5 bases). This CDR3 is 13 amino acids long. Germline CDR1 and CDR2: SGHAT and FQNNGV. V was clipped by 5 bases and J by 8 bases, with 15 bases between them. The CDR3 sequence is CASSPPGVVEAFF. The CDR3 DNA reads TGTGCCAGCAGCCCGCCGGGGGTCGTGGAAGCTTTCTTT.

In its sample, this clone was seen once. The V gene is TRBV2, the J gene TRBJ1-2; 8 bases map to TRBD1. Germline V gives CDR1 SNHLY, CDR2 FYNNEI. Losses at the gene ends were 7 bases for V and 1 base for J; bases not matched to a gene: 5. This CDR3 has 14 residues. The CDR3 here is CASTRDRFNYGYTF. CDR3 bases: TGTGCCAGCACCCGGGACAGGTTTAACTATGGCTACACCTTC.

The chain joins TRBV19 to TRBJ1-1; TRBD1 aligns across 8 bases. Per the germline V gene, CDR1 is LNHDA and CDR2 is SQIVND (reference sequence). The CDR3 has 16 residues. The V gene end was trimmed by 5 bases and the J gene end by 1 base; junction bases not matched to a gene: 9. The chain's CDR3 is CASSAGRGLWNTEAFF. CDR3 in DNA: TGTGCCAGTAGTGCTGGCAGGGGGCTATGGAACACTGAAGCTTTCTTT.